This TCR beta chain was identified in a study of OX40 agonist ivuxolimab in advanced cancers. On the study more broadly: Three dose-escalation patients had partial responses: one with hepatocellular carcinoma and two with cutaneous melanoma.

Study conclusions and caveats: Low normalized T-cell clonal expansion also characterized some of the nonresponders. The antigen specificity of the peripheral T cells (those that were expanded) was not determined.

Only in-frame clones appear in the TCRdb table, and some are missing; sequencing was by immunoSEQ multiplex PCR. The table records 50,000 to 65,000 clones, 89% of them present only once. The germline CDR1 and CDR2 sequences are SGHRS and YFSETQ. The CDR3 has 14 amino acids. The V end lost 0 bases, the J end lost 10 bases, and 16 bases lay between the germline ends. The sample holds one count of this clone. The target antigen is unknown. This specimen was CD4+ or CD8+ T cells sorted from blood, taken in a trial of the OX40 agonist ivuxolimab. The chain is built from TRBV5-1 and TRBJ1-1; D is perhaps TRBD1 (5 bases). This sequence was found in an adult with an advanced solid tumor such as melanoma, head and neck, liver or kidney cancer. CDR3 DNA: TGCGCCAGCAGCTTGGACGCCCAGGGTGGGGGAGCTTTCTTT. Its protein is CASSLDAQGGGAFF.